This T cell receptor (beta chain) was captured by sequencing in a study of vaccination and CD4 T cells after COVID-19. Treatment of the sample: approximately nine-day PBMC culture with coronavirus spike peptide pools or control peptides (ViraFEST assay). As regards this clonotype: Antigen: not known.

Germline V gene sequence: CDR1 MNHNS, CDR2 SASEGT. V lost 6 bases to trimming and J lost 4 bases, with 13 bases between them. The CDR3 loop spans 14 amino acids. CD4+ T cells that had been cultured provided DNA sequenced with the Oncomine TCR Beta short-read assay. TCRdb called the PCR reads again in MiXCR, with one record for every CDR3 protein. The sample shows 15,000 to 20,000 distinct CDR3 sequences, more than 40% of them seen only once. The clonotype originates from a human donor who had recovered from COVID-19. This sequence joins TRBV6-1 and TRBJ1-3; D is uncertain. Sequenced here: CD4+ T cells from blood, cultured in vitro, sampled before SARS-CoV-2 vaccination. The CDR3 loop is CASRSQTEGNTIYF. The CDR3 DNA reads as TGTGCCAGCAGATCCCAAACGGAAGGAAACACCATATATTTT.